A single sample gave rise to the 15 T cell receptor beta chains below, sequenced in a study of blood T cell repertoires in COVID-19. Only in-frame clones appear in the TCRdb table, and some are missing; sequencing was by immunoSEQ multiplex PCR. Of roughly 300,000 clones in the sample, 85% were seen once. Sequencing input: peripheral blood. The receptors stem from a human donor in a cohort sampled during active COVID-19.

The CDR3 is CASSSVTNEKLFF. The DNA of the CDR3 is TGTGCCAGCAGTTCAGTGACAAACGAAAAACTGTTTTTT. The chain employs TRBV6-5 and TRBJ1-4; the D is unclear. This CDR3 is 13 amino acids long. V was trimmed by 4 bases and J by 8 bases, leaving 11 bases between them. CDR1 and CDR2 from the germline V gene are MNHEY and SVGAGI.

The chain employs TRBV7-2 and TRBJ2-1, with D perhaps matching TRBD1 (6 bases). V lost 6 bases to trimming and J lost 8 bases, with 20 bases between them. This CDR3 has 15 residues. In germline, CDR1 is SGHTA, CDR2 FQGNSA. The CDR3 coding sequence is TGTGCCAGCAGACCCAGGGGTGGGGATACATATGAGCAGTTCTTC. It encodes CASRPRGGDTYEQFF.

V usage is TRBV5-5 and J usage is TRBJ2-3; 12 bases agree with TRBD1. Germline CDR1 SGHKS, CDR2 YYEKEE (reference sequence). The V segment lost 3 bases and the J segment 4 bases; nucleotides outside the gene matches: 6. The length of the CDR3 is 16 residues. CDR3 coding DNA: TGTGCCAGCAGCTGGGGGGACAGGGGGCATTCAGATACGCAGTATTTT. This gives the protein CASSWGDRGHSDTQYF.

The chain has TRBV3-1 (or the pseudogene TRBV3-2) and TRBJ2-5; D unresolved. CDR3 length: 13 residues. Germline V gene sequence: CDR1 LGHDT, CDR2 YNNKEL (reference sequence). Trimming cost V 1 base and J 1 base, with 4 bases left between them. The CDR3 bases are TGTGCCAGCAGCCAAGTTCGCCAAGAGACCCAGTACTTC. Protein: CASSQVRQETQYF.

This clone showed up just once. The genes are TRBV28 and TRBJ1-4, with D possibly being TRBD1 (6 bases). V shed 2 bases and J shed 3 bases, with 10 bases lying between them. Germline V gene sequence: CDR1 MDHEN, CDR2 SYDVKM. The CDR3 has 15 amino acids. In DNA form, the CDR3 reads TGTGCCAGCAGTTTACAGGGGCTTTCTAATGAAAAACTGTTTTTT. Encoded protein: CASSLQGLSNEKLFF.

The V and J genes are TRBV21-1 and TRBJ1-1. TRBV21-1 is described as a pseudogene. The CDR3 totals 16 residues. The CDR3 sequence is CASSKARGHTNTEAFF. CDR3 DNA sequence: TGTGCCAGCAGCAAAGCACGGGGTCATACGAACACTGAAGCTTTCTTT.

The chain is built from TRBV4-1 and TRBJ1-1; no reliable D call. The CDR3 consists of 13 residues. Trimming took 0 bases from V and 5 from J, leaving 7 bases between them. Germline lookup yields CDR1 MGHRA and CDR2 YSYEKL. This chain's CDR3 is CASSQDGRTEAFF. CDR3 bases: TGCGCCAGCAGCCAAGATGGGAGGACTGAAGCTTTCTTT.

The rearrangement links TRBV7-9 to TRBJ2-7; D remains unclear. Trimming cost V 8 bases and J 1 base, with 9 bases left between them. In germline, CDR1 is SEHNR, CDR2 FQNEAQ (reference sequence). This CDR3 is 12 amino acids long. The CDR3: CASEASSYEQYF. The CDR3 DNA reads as TGTGCCAGCGAGGCCAGTTCCTACGAGCAGTACTTC.

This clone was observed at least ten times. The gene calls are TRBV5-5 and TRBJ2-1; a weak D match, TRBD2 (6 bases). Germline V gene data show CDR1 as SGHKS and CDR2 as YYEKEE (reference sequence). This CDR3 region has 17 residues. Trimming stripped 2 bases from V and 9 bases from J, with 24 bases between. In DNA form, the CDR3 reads TGTGCCAGCAGCTTACACGGGGCGCGGAGGGAGTGGAGTGAGCAGTTCTTC. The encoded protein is CASSLHGARREWSEQFF.

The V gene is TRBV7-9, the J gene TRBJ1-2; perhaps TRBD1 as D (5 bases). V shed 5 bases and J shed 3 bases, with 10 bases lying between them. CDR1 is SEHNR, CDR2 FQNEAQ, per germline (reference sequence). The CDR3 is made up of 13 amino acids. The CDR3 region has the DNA TGTGCCAGCAGCATCGGGACTGACTATGGCTACACCTTC. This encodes CASSIGTDYGYTF.

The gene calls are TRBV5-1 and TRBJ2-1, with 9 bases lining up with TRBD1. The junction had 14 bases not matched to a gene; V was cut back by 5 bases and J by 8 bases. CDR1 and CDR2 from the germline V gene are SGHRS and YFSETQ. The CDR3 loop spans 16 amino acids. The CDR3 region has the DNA TGCGCCAGCAGGGAGGGCACGAGACAGGGGGTACATGAGCAGTTCTTC. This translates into CASREGTRQGVHEQFF.

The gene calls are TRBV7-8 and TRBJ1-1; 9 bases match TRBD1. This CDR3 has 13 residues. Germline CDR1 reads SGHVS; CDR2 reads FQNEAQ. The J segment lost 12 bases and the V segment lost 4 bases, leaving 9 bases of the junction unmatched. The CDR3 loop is CASSYLDGQGTFF. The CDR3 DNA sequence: TGTGCCAGCAGCTATTTGGATGGACAGGGGACTTTCTTT.

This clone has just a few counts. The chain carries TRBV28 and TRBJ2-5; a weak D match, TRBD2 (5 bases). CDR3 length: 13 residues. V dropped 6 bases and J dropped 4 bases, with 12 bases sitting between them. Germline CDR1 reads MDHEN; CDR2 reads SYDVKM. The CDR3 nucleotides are TGTGCCAGCAGACCGGGGAAACGAGAGACCCAGTACTTC. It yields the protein CASRPGKRETQYF.

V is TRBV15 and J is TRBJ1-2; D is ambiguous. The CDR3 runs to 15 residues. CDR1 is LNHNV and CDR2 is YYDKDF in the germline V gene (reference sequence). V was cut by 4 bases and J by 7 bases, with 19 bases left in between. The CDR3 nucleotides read TGTGCCACCAGCAAGAGATTCGGGGAAGGGTTTGGCTACACCTTC. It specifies CATSKRFGEGFGYTF. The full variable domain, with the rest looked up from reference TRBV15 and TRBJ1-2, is DAMVIQNPRYQVTQFGKPVTLSCSQTLNHNVMYWYQQKSSQAPKLLFHYYDKDFNNEADTPDNFQSRRPNTSFCFLDIRSPGLGDTAMYLCATSKRFGEGFGYTFGSGTRLTVV.

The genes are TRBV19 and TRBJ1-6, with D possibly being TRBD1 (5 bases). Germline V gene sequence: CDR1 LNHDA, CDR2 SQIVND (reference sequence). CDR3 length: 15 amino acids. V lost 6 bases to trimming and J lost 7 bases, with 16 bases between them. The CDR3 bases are TGTGCCAGTAGCATAAAAGAGGGGAGGAATTCACCCCTCCACTTT. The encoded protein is CASSIKEGRNSPLHF. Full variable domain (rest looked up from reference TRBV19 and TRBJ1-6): DGGITQSPKYLFRKEGQNVTLSCEQNLNHDAMYWYRQDPGQGLRLIYYSQIVNDFQKGDIAEGYSVSREKKESFPLTVTSAQKNPTAFYLCASSIKEGRNSPLHFGNGTRLTVT.